This is a list of T cell receptor beta chains from one sample in a study of somatic mutations in cytotoxic T cells in rheumatoid arthritis. Repertoires were generated with immunoSEQ multiplex PCR, while TCRdb's copy carries only in-frame clones and drops some. The data show more than 8,000 clones, around four fifths seen once. Sequenced input: CD8+ T cells sorted from blood. The source of these receptors is a man between 45 and 60 years old in good health. Each CDR3 is given with its conserved first and last residue. Each record gives: J gene, clone size, V gene, D gene, CDR3 DNA, CDR3 protein. The D gene is left open where the match is weak. Not every row has a clone size; where given, it reads once, few, many or a size class.

TRBJ2-5,NA,TRBV5-6,TRBD1,TGTGCCAGCAGCTTGGCAGGACAGGGTAACGTTCAAGAGACCCAGTACTTC,CASSLAGQGNVQETQYF
TRBJ2-7,NA,TRBV5-1,TRBD1,TGCGCCAGCGGCCCGGGACAGGGTTTATCCTACGAGCAGTACTTC,CASGPGQGLSYEQYF
TRBJ1-2,NA,TRBV19,NA,TGTGCCAGTAGTATCATACCGGACTATGGCTACACCTTC,CASSIIPDYGYTF
TRBJ2-1,NA,TRBV11-2,TRBD1,TGTGCCATCAGGGGGCCGCACAATGAGCAGTTCTTC,CAIRGPHNEQFF
TRBJ2-3,NA,TRBV9,NA,TGTGCCAGCAGCGTACCTAGCGATCCTAGCACAGATACGCAGTATTTT,CASSVPSDPSTDTQYF
TRBJ2-5,once,TRBV6-5,TRBD2,TGTGCCAGCAGTTACTCGACGGGGGGCCAAGAGACCCAGTACTTC,CASSYSTGGQETQYF
TRBJ1-2,NA,TRBV7-9,NA,TGTGCCAGCAGAAACAGACATGGCTACACCTTC,CASRNRHGYTF
TRBJ2-7,few,TRBV30,TRBD2,TGTGCCTGGAACGATATAGCGGGATCTCCCTACGAGCAGTACTTC,CAWNDIAGSPYEQYF
TRBJ2-5,NA,TRBV28,NA,TGTGCCAGCAGTTTAGGGGGGGCAGGGCCCCTGGGAAGCGAGACCCAGTACTTC,CASSLGGAGPLGSETQYF
TRBJ2-1,NA,TRBV19,TRBD2,TGTGCCAGTAGTCCCGCGGGGGATGAGCAGTTCTTC,CASSPAGDEQFF
TRBJ1-4,NA,TRBV2,TRBD1,TGTGCCAGCAGTGTTCGGACAGGGCGTAATGAAAAACTGTTTTTT,CASSVRTGRNEKLFF
TRBJ1-1,NA,TRBV12-5,NA,TGTGCTAGTGGTTTGTCGGGGACTGAAGCTTTCTTT,CASGLSGTEAFF
TRBJ2-1,NA,TRBV6-5,NA,TGTGCCAGCAGTTACGCGTCAGGGAACCACTACAATGAGCAGTTCTTC,CASSYASGNHYNEQFF
TRBJ2-2,NA,TRBV6-7,TRBD2,TGTGCCAGCAGTTACCCGGGACTAGACCTCCGAAACACCGGGGAGCTGTTTTTT,CASSYPGLDLRNTGELFF
TRBJ1-1,NA,TRBV19,TRBD1,TGTGCCAGTAGTATAGTTGAACAGGGGCTCACTGAAGCTTTCTTT,CASSIVEQGLTEAFF
TRBJ1-1,few,TRBV5-6,NA,TGTGCCAGCAGCTTTGGGTTGCCAGGGCAAGGGAACACTGAAGCTTTCTTT,CASSFGLPGQGNTEAFF
TRBJ1-5,few,TRBV4-2,TRBD1,TGTGCCAGCAGCCCTCTCGGACAGGGGCGGAATCAGCCCCAGCATTTT,CASSPLGQGRNQPQHF
TRBJ1-1,NA,TRBV9,TRBD1,TGTGCCAGCAGCCAGAACAGGGGGAAGAACACTGAAGCTTTCTTT,CASSQNRGKNTEAFF
TRBJ2-7,few,TRBV9,TRBD1,TGTGCCAGCAGCGTTGGACAGGGGGCCTACGAGCAGTACTTC,CASSVGQGAYEQYF
TRBJ2-7,few,TRBV27,NA,TGTGCCAGCAGTCCTCGGGGGGGGACAGGGTTCTACGAGCAGTACTTC,CASSPRGGTGFYEQYF
TRBJ2-1,few,TRBV28,NA,TGTGCCAGCAGTACAGGGGGGGCGGGCTCCTACAATGAGCAGTTCTTC,CASSTGGAGSYNEQFF
TRBJ2-7,NA,TRBV27,NA,TGTGCCAGCAGTCCGTCCCCGACAGCCTCTTACGAGCAGTACTTC,CASSPSPTASYEQYF
TRBJ2-1,NA,TRBV7-3,NA,TGTGCCAGCAGTCAGAACTCTAGGGAGCAGTTCTTC,CASSQNSREQFF
TRBJ2-7,NA,TRBV7-9,NA,TGTGCCAGCAGCCCCCGCGGGCAGGGGAGGGGGTACGAGCAGTACTTC,CASSPRGQGRGYEQYF
TRBJ2-7,NA,TRBV27,TRBD2,TGTGCCAGCAGTCCCTCTAGCGGGAGCCTCTCCTACGAGCAGTACTTC,CASSPSSGSLSYEQYF
TRBJ1-5,NA,TRBV9,TRBD1,TGTGCCAGCAGCGCGACAGGGTCCGGTCAGCCCCAGCATTTT,CASSATGSGQPQHF
TRBJ1-5,NA,TRBV6-5,NA,TGTGCCAGCAGAGAATCAGGGGACAGCAATCAGCCCCAGCATTTT,CASRESGDSNQPQHF
TRBJ1-5,NA,TRBV7-8,NA,TGTGCCAGCAGCTCCGCAGGGTTCAATCAGCCCCAGCATTTT,CASSSAGFNQPQHF
TRBJ2-3,NA,TRBV7-3,TRBD2,TGTGCCAGCAGCCTCCGGGGGGAACTCACAGATACGCAGTATTTT,CASSLRGELTDTQYF
TRBJ2-3,NA,TRBV6-1,NA,TGTGCCAGCAGTGAAGTCTTGGGGGGGGCAGGAGATACGCAGTATTTT,CASSEVLGGAGDTQYF
TRBJ1-2,NA,TRBV2,TRBD1,TGTGCCAGCAGTGAAGCCGGGACAGGGGGCTACTATGGCTACACCTTC,CASSEAGTGGYYGYTF
TRBJ2-5,NA,TRBV6-1,TRBD2,TGTGCCAGCAGTGAAGCGGGGGGGCAAGAGACCCAGTACTTC,CASSEAGGQETQYF
TRBJ1-5,once,TRBV19,NA,TGTGCCAGTAGTTTTTACGGGGAGGCCCAGCATTTT,CASSFYGEAQHF
TRBJ2-7,few,TRBV7-9,NA,TGTGCCAGCAGCTTAGCTGCGGGCTACGAGCAGTACTTC,CASSLAAGYEQYF
TRBJ2-7,NA,TRBV11-3,TRBD1,TGTGCCAGCAGCTCACAGGGGTCGCCCTACGAGCAGTACTTC,CASSSQGSPYEQYF
TRBJ1-1,NA,TRBV6-1,NA,TGTGCCAGCAGTGAAAAAGTCAAGGGGTCCGCTGAAGCTTTCTTT,CASSEKVKGSAEAFF
TRBJ2-1,NA,TRBV7-9,NA,TGTGCCAGCTTATTGGCAGGATACAATGAGCAGTTCTTC,CASLLAGYNEQFF
TRBJ2-1,NA,TRBV6-5,TRBD1,TGTGCCAGCAGCCTGAGACAGGGAACCTACAATGAGCAGTTCTTC,CASSLRQGTYNEQFF
TRBJ1-1,NA,TRBV19,TRBD1,TGTGCCAGTAGTATTGGACAGGGAGTCGGTAGGAACACTGAAGCTTTCTTT,CASSIGQGVGRNTEAFF
TRBJ2-1,NA,TRBV4-1,NA,TGCGCCAGCAGCCAAGATCTAGGGGGGGGTGGAGATGAGCAGTTCTTC,CASSQDLGGGGDEQFF
TRBJ2-1,NA,TRBV7-8,TRBD1,TGTGCCAGTGGGCTCGACAGGGTAGTTGGTGAGCAGTTCTTC,CASGLDRVVGEQFF